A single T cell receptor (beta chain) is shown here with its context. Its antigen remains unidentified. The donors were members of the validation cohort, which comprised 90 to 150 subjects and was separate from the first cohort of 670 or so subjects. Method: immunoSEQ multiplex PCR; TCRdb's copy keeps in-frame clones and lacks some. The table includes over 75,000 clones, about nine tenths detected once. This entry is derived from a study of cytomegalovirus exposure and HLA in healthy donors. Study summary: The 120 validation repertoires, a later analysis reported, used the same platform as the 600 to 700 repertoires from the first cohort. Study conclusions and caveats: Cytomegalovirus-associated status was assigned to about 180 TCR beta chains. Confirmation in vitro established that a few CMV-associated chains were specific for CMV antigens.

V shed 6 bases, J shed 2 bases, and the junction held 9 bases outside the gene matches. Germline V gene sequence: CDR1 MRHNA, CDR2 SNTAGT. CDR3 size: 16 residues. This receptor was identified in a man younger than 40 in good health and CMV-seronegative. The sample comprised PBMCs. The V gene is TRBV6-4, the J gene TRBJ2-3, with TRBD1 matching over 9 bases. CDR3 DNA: TGTGCCAGCAGCTCCGGGACAGGGTCCCCCACAGATACGCAGTATTTT. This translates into CASSSGTGSPTDTQYF.